A single T cell receptor (beta chain) is shown here with its context. The antigen is unknown. The junction departs from germline at one end; a sequencing error may be responsible. Genomic DNA, serving as template, underwent TCR beta VDJ and CDR3 profiling. TCRdb processed the reads anew with MiXCR; each CDR3 protein has one entry. This sample carries some 210,000 distinct CDR3 sequences, approximately 60% of them seen once, and the ten largest clones take roughly 29%. The CDR3 extends over 15 amino acids. The germline V gene has CDR1 SGHVS and CDR2 FQNEAQ. The sample is drawn from a study of CD8+CD57+ T cells in acquired aplastic anemia. Study overall: Across the sorted CD4+ and CD8+ cells, DNA amounts averaged about 3 ug. Among healthy donors, CD4+ cells averaged around 11 million reads. Findings and caveats of the study: Patients and controls turned out to have 25 to 35 CD8+ CDR3 sequences in common. CD8+ Simpson's diversity showed no significant patient-control difference.

The chain is built from TRBV7-8 and TRBJ2-7; 8 bases map to TRBD2. The sample was sorted CD4+, CD8+, or CD8+CD57+ T cells (not recorded which) from PBMCs. This TCR was sampled from a human donor in good health. CDR3 bases: TGCGCCAGCAGCCCCGGGGCAGCGGGGGCTTACGAGCAGTACTTC. Its protein is CASSPGAAGAYEQYF.